This T cell receptor (beta chain) was recovered during a study of prognosis after radiotherapy for stage I lung cancer. Looking at the study overall: Every patient with non-small cell lung cancer was judged medically inoperable. Over five patients had squamous cell carcinoma and over ten had adenocarcinoma.

CDR3 of TCR beta was amplified from genomic DNA via a two-round multiplex PCR. Primers (each specific to one TRBV or TRBJ gene) were used in first-round PCR. TCRdb reprocessed the multiplex PCR reads with MiXCR, giving one entry per CDR3 protein. The sample includes around 51,000 distinct CDR3 sequences, 30% to 40% seen only once; the top ten take 8% to 9.5%. The ends were cut back, 2 bases at V and 1 base at J, with 6 bases in the middle. CDR3 length equals 14 residues. Looked up from germline, CDR1 is GTSNPN and CDR2 is SVGIG (reference sequence). This clonotype has ten or more counts. The rearrangement links TRBV30 to TRBJ1-6; no reliable D call. This specimen consisted of PBMCs, obtained before or after stereotactic body radiation therapy (not recorded which). This receptor was obtained from a donor over 45 with non-small cell lung cancer. Here the CDR3 reads CAWSPGSYNSPLHF. CDR3 DNA sequence: TGTGCCTGGAGTCCTGGGTCCTATAATTCACCCCTCCACTTT.